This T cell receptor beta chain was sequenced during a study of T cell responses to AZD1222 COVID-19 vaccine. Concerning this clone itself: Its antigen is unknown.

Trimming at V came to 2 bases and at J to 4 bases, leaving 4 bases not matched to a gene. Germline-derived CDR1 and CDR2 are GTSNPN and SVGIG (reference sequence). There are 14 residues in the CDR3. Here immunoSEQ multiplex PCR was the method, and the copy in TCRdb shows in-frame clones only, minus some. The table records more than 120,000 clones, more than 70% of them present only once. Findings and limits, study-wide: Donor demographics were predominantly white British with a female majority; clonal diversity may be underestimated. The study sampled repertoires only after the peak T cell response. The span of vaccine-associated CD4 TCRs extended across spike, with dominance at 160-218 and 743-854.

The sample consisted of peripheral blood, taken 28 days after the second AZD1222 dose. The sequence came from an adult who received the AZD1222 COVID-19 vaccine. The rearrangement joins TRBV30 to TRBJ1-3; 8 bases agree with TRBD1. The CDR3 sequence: CAWSQGADGNTIYF. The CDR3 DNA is TGTGCCTGGAGTCAGGGGGCGGACGGAAACACCATATATTTT.